This TCR beta chain was found in a study of molecular identifiers for immune sequencing clone quantification. The sorting of naive CD8 T cells used the CD8+CD4-CCR7+CD45RA+ phenotype. MiXCR, run by TCRdb on the PCR reads, gives a single entry per CDR3 protein. The top ten hold 0.7% to 0.95% of the sample, which has approximately 680,000 distinct CDR3 sequences, over 25% seen once. This CDR3 region has 13 residues. Per germline, CDR1 SGDLS and CDR2 YYNGEE. J lost 6 bases, V lost 2 bases, and 2 bases had no gene match. This TCR was sampled from a human donor in good health. Some libraries in this study had Jurkat cell RNA spiked in. The sample was naive CD8+ T cells from blood, with Jurkat cell RNA spiked in. The subset: FACS-sorted CD8+CD4-CCR7+CD45RA+ naive T cells. The chain links TRBV9 to TRBJ1-2; 9 bases are shared with TRBD1. The CDR3 nucleotides are TGTGCCAGCAGCGTGGGGGACAGGGATGGCTACACCTTC. Protein product: CASSVGDRDGYTF.